This T cell receptor beta chain comes out of a study of T cells in localized non-small cell lung cancer. The study, taken as a whole, reports: The study detected a median approximately 50 of the top 100 tumor clones in adjacent lung.

The trim removed 2 bases at V and 4 bases at J, leaving 5 bases unmatched. CDR3 length: 15 amino acids. Germline V gives CDR1 MNHEY, CDR2 SMNVEV (reference sequence). Concerning this clone: The antigen is undetermined.

Profiled with immunoSEQ multiplex PCR; TCRdb holds only in-frame clones, not every one. The repertoire has approximately 80,000 clones, over 75% of them found once; the top ten carry less than 9.5%. The clonotype was recovered from a female donor older than 55 with stage I lung adenocarcinoma. The V call is TRBV27, the J call TRBJ2-1; 7 nucleotides match TRBD2. The sequencing used peripheral blood, collected before any cancer treatment. CDR3 sequence reads: CASSLSPGGYNEQFF. CDR3 nucleotides: TGTGCCAGCAGTTTAAGCCCCGGGGGGTACAATGAGCAGTTCTTC.